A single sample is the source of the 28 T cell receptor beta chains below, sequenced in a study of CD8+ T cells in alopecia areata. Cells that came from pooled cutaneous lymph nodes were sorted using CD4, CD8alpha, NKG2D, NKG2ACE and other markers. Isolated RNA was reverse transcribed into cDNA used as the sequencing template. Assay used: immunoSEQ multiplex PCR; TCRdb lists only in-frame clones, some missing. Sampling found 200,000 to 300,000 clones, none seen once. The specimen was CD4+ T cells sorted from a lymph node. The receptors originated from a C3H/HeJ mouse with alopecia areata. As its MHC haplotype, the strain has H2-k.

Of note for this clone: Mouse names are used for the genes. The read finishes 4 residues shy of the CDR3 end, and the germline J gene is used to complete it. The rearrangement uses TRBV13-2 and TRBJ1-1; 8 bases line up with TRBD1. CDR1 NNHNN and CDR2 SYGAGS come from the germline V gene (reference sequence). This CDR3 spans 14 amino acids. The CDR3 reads CASGGGTGETEVFF. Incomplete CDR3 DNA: TGTGCCAGCGGTGGGGGGACAGGAGAGACA.

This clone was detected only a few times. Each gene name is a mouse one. The CDR3 bases that were read are TGTGCCAGCAGTATATCCAGGGATAGTGCAGAA. This sequence encodes CASSISRDSAE. Given in full, the CDR3 is CASSISRDSAETLYF. This chain connects TRBV19 to TRBJ2-3; D possibly corresponds to TRBD1 (5 bases). The read stops 4 residues short of the end of the CDR3; the missing end is completed from the germline J gene. The CDR3 length is 15 residues. The germline V gene has CDR1 FNHDT and CDR2 SITEND (reference sequence). Between the trimmed V and J ends, which lost 1 base and 0 bases, there was a span of 9 bases. Based on the CDR3 plus reference TRBV19 and TRBJ2-3, the full variable domain is GGIITQTPKFLIGQEGQKLTLKCQQNFNHDTMYWYRQDSGKGLRLIYYSITENDLQKGDLSEGYDASREKKSSFSLTVTSAQKNEMAVFLCASSISRDSAETLYFGSGTRLTVL.

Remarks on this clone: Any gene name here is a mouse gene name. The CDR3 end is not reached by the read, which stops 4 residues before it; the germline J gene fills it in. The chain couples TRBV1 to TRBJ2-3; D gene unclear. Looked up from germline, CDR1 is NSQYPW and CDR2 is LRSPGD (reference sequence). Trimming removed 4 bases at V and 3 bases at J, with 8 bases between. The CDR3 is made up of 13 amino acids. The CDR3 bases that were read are TGCACCTGCAGTGAAAGACAAGCAGAA. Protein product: CTCSERQAE. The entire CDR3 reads CTCSERQAETLYF. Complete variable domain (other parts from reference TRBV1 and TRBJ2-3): VTLLEQNPRWRLVPRGQAVNLRCILKNSQYPWMSWYQQDLQKQLQWLFTLRSPGDKEVKSLPGADYLATRVTDTELRLQVANMSQGRTLYCTCSERQAETLYFGSGTRLTVL.

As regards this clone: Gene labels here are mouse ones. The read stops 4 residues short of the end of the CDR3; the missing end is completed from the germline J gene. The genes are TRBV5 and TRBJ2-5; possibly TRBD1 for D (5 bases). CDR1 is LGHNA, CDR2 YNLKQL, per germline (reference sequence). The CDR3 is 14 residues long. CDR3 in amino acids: CASSQVSGRDTQYF. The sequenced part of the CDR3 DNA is TGTGCCAGCAGCCAAGTTTCAGGGCGAGAC.

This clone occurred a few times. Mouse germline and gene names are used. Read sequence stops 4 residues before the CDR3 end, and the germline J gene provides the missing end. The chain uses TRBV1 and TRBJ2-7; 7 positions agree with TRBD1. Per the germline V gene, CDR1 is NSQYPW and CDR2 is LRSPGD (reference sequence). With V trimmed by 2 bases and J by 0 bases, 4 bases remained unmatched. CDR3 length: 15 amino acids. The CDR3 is CTCSASNRGSYEQYF. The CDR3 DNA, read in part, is TGCACCTGCAGTGCATCAAACAGGGGCTCCTAT.

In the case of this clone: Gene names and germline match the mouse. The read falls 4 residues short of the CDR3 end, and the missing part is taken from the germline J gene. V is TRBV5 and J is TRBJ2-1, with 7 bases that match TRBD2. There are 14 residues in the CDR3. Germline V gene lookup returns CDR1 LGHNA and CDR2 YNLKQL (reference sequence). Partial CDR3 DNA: TGTGCCAGCAGCCAAGAACTGGGGCGGGCT. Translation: CASSQELGRA. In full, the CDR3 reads CASSQELGRAEQFF.

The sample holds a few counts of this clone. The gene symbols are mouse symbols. CDR3 sequence: CASSYWGQDTQYF. The part of the CDR3 DNA that was read is TGTGCTAGCAGTTACTGGGGGCAAGAC. The V gene is TRBV17, the J gene TRBJ2-5; 8 bases fit TRBD2. The missing CDR3 end, 4 residues past where the read stops, is filled in from the germline J gene. Germline values: CDR1 MNHDT, CDR2 YYDKIL. The CDR3 is 13 residues long. Trimming removed 5 bases from V and 3 bases from J; junction bases left unmatched: 1.

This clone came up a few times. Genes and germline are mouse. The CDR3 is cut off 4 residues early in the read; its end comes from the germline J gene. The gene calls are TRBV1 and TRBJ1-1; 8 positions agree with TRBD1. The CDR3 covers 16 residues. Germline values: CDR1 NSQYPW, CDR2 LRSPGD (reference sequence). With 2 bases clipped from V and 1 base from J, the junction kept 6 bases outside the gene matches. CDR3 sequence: CTCSAQGAEGNTEVFF. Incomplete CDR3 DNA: TGCACCTGCAGTGCACAGGGGGCGGAGGGGAACACA.

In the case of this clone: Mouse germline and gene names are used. CDR3 bases read: TGTGCCAGCAGCCTAGCGGACTGGGGGGGCGCAAGACAAGAC. As protein: CASSLADWGGARQD. The full CDR3 sequence reads CASSLADWGGARQDTQYF. This chain connects TRBV5 to TRBJ2-5; 13 nucleotides line up with TRBD2. The CDR3 goes on 4 residues after the read ends, and that part is filled in from the germline J gene. CDR3 size: 18 residues. CDR1 and CDR2 from the germline V gene are LGHNA and YNLKQL (reference sequence). After removal of 4 bases from V and 3 bases from J, the junction contained 10 bases not matched to a gene.

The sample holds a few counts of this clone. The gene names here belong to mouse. Partial CDR3 DNA: TGTGCCAGCAGCCAAGATCCCAGAAACACA. Protein: CASSQDPRNT. The whole CDR3 sequence is CASSQDPRNTEVFF. The V and J genes are TRBV5 and TRBJ1-1; D is unresolved. The read ends 4 residues shy of where the CDR3 ends; the end is completed using the germline J gene. The CDR3 has 14 amino acids. Germline assignment: CDR1 LGHNA and CDR2 YNLKQL (reference sequence). Trimming removed 0 bases from V and 1 base from J, with 6 bases in between.

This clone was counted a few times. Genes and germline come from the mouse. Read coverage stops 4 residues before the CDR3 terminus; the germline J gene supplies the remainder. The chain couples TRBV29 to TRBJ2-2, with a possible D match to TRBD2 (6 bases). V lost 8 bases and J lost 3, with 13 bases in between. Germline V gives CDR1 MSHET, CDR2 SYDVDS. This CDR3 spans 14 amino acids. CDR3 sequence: CASPPLGDTGQLYF. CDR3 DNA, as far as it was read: TGTGCTAGCCCACCACTGGGAGACACCGGG.

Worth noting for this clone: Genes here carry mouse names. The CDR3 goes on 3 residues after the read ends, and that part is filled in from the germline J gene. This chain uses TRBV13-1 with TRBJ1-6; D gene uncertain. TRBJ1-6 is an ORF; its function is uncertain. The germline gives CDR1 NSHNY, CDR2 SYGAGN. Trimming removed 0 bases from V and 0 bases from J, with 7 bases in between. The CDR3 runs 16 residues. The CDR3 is CASSDEINSYNSPLYF. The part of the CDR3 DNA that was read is TGTGCCAGCAGTGATGAAATCAATTCCTATAATTCGCCC.

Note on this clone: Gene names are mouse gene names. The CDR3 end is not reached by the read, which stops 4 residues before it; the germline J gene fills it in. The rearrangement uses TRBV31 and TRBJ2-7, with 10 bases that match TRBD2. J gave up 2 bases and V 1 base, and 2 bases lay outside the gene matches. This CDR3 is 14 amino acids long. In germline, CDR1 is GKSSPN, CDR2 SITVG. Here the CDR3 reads CAWSPGGAAYEQYF. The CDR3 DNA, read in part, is TGTGCCTGGAGTCCTGGGGGGGCGGCCTAT.

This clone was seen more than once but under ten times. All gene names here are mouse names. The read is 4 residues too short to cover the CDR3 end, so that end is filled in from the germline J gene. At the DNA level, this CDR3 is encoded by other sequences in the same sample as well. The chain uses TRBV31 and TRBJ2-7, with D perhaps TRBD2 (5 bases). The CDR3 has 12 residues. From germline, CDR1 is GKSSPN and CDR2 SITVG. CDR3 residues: CAWSLMGYEQYF. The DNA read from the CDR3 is TGTGCCTGGAGTCTGATGGGGTAT. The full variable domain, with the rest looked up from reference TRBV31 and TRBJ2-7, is AQTIHQWPVAEIKAVGSPLSLGCTIKGKSSPNLYWYWQATGGTLQQLFYSITVGQVESVVQLNLSASRPKDDQFILSTEKLLLSHSGFYLCAWSLMGYEQYFGPGTRLTVL.

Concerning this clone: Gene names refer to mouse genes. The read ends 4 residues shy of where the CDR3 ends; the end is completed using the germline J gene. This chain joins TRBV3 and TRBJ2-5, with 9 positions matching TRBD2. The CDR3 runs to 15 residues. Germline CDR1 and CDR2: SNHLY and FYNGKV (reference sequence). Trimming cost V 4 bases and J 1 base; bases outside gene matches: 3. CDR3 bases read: TGTGCCAGCAGCTCCCGACTGGGGGACCAAGAC. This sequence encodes CASSSRLGDQD. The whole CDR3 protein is CASSSRLGDQDTQYF. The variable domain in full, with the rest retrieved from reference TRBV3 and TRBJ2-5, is GPKVLQIPSHQIIDMGQMVTLNCDPVSNHLYFYWYKQILGQQMEFLVNFYNGKVMEKSKLFKDQFSVERPDGSYFTLKIQPTALEDSAVYFCASSSRLGDQDTQYFGPGTRLLVL.

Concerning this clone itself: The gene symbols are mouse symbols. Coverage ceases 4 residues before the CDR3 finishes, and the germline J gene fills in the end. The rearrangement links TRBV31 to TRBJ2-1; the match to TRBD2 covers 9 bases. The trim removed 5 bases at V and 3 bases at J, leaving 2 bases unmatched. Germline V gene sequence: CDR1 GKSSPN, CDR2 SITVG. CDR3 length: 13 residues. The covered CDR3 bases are TGTGCCTGGGTGGGACTGGGCTATGCT. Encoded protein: CAWVGLGYA. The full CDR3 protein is CAWVGLGYAEQFF.

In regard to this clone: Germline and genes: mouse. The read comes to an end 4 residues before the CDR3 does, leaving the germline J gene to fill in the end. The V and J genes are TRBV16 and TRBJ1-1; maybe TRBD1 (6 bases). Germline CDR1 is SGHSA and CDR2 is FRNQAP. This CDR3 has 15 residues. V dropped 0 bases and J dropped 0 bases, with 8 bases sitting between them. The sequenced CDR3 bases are TGTGCAAGCAGCTTAGAGGGGACATCAAACACA. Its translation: CASSLEGTSNT. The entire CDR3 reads CASSLEGTSNTEVFF.

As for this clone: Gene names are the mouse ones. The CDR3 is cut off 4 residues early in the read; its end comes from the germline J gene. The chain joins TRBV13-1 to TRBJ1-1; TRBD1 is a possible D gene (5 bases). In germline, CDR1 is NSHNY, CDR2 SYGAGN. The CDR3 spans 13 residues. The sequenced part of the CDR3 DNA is TGTGCCAGCAGTGATGCTAGACAGTCA. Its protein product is CASSDARQS. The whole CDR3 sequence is CASSDARQSEVFF.

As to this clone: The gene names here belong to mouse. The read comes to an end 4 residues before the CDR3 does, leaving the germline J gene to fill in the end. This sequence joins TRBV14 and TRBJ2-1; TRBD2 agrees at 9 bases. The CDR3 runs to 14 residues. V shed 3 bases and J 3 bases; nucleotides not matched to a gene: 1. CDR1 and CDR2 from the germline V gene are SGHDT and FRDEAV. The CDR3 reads CASSSLGGYAEQFF. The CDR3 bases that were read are TGTGCCAGCAGTTCACTGGGGGGCTATGCT.

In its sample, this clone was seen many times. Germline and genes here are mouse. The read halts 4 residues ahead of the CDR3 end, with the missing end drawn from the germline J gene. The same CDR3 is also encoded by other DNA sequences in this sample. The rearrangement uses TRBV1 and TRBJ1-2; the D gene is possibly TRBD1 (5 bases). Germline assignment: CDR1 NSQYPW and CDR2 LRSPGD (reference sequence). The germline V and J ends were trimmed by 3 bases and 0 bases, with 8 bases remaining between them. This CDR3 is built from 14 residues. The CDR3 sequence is CTCSAWGANSDYTF. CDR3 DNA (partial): TGCACCTGCAGTGCGTGGGGGGCAAACTCC.

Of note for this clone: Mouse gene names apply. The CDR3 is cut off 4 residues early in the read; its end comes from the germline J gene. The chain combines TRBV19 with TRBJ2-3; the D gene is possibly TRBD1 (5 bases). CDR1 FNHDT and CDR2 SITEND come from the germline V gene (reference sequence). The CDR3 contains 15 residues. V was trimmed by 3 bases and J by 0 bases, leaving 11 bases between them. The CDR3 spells CASSTRQPSAETLYF. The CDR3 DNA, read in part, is TGTGCCAGCAGTACCCGACAGCCTAGTGCAGAA.

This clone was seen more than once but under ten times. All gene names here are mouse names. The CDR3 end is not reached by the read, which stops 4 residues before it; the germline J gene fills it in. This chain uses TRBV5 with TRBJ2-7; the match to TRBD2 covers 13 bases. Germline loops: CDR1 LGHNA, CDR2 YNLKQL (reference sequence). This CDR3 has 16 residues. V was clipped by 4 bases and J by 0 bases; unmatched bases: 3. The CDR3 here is CASSPGLGGPSYEQYF. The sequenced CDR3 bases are TGTGCCAGCAGCCCAGGACTGGGGGGGCCCTCCTAT.

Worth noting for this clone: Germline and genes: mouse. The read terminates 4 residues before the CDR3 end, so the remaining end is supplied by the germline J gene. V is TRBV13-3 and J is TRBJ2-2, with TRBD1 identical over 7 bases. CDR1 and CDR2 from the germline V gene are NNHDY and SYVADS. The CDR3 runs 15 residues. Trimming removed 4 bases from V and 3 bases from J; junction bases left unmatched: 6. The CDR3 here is CASSPDRADTGQLYF. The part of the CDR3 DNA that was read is TGTGCCAGCAGTCCTGACAGGGCGGACACCGGG.

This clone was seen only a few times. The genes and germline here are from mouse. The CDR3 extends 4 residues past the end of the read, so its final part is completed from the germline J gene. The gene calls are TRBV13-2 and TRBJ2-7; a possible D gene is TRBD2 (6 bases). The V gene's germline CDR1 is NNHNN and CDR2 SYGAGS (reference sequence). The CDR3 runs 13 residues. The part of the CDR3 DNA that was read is TGTGCCAGCGGTGAGGGGCTGGGGTAT. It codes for CASGEGLGY. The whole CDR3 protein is CASGEGLGYEQYF.

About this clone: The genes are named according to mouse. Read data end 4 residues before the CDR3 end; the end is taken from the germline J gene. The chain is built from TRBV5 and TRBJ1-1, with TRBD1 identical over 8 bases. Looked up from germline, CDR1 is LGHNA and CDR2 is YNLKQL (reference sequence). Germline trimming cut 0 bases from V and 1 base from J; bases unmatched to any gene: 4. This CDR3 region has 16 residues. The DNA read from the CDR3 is TGTGCCAGCAGCCAAGATGGACAGGGAGGAAACACA. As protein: CASSQDGQGGNT. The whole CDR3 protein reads CASSQDGQGGNTEVFF.

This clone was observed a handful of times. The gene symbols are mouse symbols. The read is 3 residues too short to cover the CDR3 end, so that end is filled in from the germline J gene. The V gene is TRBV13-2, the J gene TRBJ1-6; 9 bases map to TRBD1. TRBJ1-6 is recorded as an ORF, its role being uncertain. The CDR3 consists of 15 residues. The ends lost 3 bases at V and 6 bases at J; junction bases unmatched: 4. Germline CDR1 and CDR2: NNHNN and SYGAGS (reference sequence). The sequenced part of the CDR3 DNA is TGTGCCAGCGGTGCCCGGGACAGGGTTAATTCGCCC. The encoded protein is CASGARDRVNSP. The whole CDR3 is CASGARDRVNSPLYF.

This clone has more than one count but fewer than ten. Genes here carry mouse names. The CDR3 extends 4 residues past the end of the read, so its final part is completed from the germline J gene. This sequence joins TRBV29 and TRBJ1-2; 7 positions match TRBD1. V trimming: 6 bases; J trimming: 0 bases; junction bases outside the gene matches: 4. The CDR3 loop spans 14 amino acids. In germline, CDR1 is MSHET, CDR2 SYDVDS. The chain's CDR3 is CASRRDRANSDYTF. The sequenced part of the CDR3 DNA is TGTGCTAGCAGGCGGGACAGAGCAAACTCC. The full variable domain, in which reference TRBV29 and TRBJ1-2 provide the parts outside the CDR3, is DMKVTQMPRYLIKRMGENVLLECGQDMSHETMYWYRQDPGLGLQLIYISYDVDSNSEGDIPKGYRVSRKKREHFSLILDSAKTNQTSVYFCASRRDRANSDYTFGSGTRLLVI.

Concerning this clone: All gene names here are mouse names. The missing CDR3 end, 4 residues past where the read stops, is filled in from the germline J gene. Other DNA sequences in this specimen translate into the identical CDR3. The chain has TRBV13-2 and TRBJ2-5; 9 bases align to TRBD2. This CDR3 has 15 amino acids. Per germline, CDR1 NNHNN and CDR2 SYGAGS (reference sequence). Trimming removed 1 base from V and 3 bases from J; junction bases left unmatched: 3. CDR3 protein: CASGDPGLGQDTQYF. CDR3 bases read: TGTGCCAGCGGTGATCCGGGACTGGGACAAGAC.